This T cell receptor beta chain was documented in a study of blood T cell repertoires in COVID-19. For the study at large: PBMCs, B-cell-depleted T cells, or T cells provided the cDNA or gDNA that made up the material.

Sequencing used immunoSEQ multiplex PCR; TCRdb keeps in-frame clones, though not all of them. The sample shows about 270,000 clones, around 86% of them seen only once. The sequence was collected from a man between 18 and 35 years old who had recovered from COVID-19. The material sequenced was PBMCs or T cells enriched from blood (not recorded which).

Here the CDR3 reads CAISPGAGANVLTF. In DNA, the CDR3 is TGTGCCATCAGCCCAGGGGCCGGGGCCAACGTCCTGACTTTC. J is TRBJ2-6 and V is TRBV10-3; D might be TRBD1 (6 bases). V lost 6 bases to trimming and J lost 4 bases, with 10 bases between them. The germline V gene encodes CDR1 ENHRY and CDR2 SYGVKD. This CDR3 spans 14 amino acids.